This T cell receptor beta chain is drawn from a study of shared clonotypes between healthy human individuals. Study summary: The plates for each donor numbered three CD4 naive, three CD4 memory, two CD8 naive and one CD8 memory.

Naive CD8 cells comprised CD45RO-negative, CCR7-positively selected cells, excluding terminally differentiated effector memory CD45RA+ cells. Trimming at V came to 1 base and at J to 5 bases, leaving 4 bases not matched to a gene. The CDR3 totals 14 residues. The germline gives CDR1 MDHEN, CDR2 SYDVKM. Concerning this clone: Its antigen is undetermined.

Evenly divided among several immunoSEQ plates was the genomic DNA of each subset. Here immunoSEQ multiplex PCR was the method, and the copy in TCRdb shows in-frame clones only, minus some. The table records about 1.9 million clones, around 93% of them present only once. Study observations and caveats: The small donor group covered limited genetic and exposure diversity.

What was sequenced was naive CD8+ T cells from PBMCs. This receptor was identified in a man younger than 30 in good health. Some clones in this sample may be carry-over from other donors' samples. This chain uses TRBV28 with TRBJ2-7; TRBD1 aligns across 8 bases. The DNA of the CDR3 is TGTGCCAGCAGTTTATCAGGGGGCAGGGACGAGCAGTACTTC. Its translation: CASSLSGGRDEQYF. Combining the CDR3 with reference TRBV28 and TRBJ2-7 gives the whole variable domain DVKVTQSSRYLVKRTGEKVFLECVQDMDHENMFWYRQDPGLGLRLIYFSYDVKMKEKGDIPEGYSVSREKKERFSLILESASTNQTSMYLCASSLSGGRDEQYFGPGTRLTVT.